These 9 T cell receptor beta chains were all obtained from the same sample, sequenced in a study of T cell responses to AZD1222 COVID-19 vaccine. Clones were sequenced by immunoSEQ multiplex PCR, and TCRdb holds only the in-frame ones, with some missing. Here the sample spans more than 120,000 clones, roughly 86% being singletons. The material was peripheral blood, obtained 28 days after the second AZD1222 dose. All receptors come from an adult who received the AZD1222 COVID-19 vaccine.

This rearrangement joins TRBV6-1 to TRBJ2-7, with D perhaps matching TRBD1 or TRBD2 (5 bases each). The germline V and J ends were trimmed by 2 bases and 0 bases, with 26 bases remaining between them. This CDR3 contains 20 residues. CDR1 is MNHNS and CDR2 is SASEGT in the germline V gene. The CDR3 protein is CASSEKKGSGSGLTSYEQYF. The CDR3 DNA follows: TGTGCCAGCAGTGAAAAAAAGGGGTCGGGAAGTGGACTCACCTCCTACGAGCAGTACTTC.

This rearrangement joins TRBV7-9 to TRBJ1-6; TRBD1 matches 8 bases. In germline, CDR1 is SEHNR, CDR2 FQNEAQ (reference sequence). The ends lost 2 bases at V and 10 bases at J; junction bases unmatched: 7. The CDR3 is made up of 15 amino acids. The CDR3 DNA reads TGTGCCAGCAGCTTAAGAGACAGGGGCCACTCACCCCTCCACTTT. This codes for CASSLRDRGHSPLHF.

The chain couples TRBV27 to TRBJ2-7; D is perhaps TRBD1 or TRBD2 (5 bases each). Trimming took off 3 bases at V and 4 bases at J, with 16 bases between the two ends. Germline assignment: CDR1 MNHEY and CDR2 SMNVEV (reference sequence). The CDR3 extends over 15 amino acids. The CDR3 reads CASSFILGRNYEQYF. The CDR3, as DNA: TGTGCCAGCAGTTTCATTTTGGGACGGAATTACGAGCAGTACTTC.

The genes are TRBV5-4 and TRBJ1-2; TRBD1 matches at 8 bases. The CDR3 contains 14 residues. After removal of 4 bases from V and 4 bases from J, the junction contained 6 bases not matched to a gene. CDR1 is SGHNT, CDR2 YYREEE, per germline (reference sequence). CDR3 nucleotide sequence: TGTGCCAGCAGCCCAGGACAGGGACCCTATGGCTACACCTTC. Translation: CASSPGQGPYGYTF.

The genes are TRBV10-2 and TRBJ2-2; D gene uncertain. The V end lost 8 bases, the J end lost 8 bases, and 15 bases lay between the germline ends. Germline V gene lookup returns CDR1 WSHSY and CDR2 SAAADI. CDR3 length equals 13 residues. The CDR3 spells CASRGQARGELFF. The DNA of the CDR3 is TGCGCCAGCCGTGGGCAGGCACGGGGGGAGCTGTTTTTT.

The gene calls are TRBV5-1 and TRBJ1-2; a weak D match, TRBD1 (5 bases). The V gene's germline CDR1 is SGHRS and CDR2 YFSETQ. The length of the CDR3 is 13 residues. V gave up 1 base and J gave up 4 bases, with 8 bases separating them. CDR3 loop: CASSLSRAYGYTF. The CDR3 DNA reads TGCGCCAGCAGCTTGAGCAGGGCCTATGGCTACACCTTC.

The CDR3 region has the DNA TGTGCCAGCAGTTCGACCCAAGGATGGGGACCAGATACGCAGTATTTT. Amino acid sequence: CASSSTQGWGPDTQYF. The chain carries TRBV27 and TRBJ2-3; D may correspond to TRBD1 or TRBD2 (5 bases each). Germline CDR1 reads MNHEY; CDR2 reads SMNVEV (reference sequence). V lost 4 bases, J lost 4 bases, and 18 bases lay in between. The CDR3 sequence is 16 residues long.

With regard to this clone: Other DNA variants within this sample encode the same CDR3. J is TRBJ2-1 and V is TRBV11-2; D may match TRBD1 or TRBD2 (5 bases each). Trimming removed 1 base at V and 9 bases at J, with 19 bases between. CDR1 is SGHAT and CDR2 is FQNNGV in the germline V gene. CDR3 length: 16 amino acids. In DNA, the CDR3 is TGTGCCAGCAGCTTAGGGATGGGGGAACATGATGGTGAGCAGTTCTTC. Its protein product is CASSLGMGEHDGEQFF.

CDR3 sequence reads: CASSDLRGQNSPLHF. The CDR3 DNA is TGTGCCAGCAGCGACCTCAGGGGGCAAAATTCACCCCTCCACTTT. The chain couples TRBV3-1 (or the pseudogene TRBV3-2) to TRBJ1-6; TRBD1 aligns across 8 bases. The CDR3 loop spans 15 amino acids. Germline CDR1 LGHDT, CDR2 YNNKEL (reference sequence). Unmatched junction bases numbered 7, after V lost 5 bases and J lost 7 bases.